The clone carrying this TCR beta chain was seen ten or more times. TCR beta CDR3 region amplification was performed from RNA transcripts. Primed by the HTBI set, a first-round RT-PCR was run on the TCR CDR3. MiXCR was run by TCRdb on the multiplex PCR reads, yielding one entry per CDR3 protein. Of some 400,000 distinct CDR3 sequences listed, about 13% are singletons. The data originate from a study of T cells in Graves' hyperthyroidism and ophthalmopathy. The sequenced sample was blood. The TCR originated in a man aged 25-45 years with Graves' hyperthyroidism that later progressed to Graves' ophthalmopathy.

DNA for the CDR3: TGTGCCAGCAGATCAATCAGACAGGGGAAAGGATTTGGAAACACCATATATTTT. Translated, it gives CASRSIRQGKGFGNTIYF. The chain couples TRBV11-2 to TRBJ1-3, with 8 bases lining up with TRBD1. The germline gives CDR1 SGHAT, CDR2 FQNNGV. V was clipped by 6 bases and J by 3 bases; unmatched bases: 16. CDR3 length equals 18 residues.